The subject of this entry is one T cell receptor (beta chain). Authors' data handling: Estimates of nucleated cell counts were drawn from the amplification of reference gene primers. Clones were sequenced by immunoSEQ multiplex PCR, and TCRdb holds only the in-frame ones, with some missing. The V and J calls and clone size come from that table; D and trimming were worked out from the DNA. Seen here are about 350,000 clones, around 91% observed once, and the top ten hold approximately 3.5%. The source of the sample is a study of blood T cell repertoires in COVID-19. Study information: The origin of the acute and convalescent COVID-19 samples was the United States, Italy and Spain. Sources were T cells, B-cell-depleted T cells, or PBMCs; the material itself was cDNA or gDNA.

What was sequenced was peripheral blood. The sequence came from a woman aged 18-29 years who had recovered from COVID-19.

CDR3 nucleotide sequence: TGCGCCAGCAGCTCAGGACAGGGAATGAACACCGGGGAGCTGTTTTTT. Translated: CASSSGQGMNTGELFF. The chain carries TRBV4-3 and TRBJ2-2; the match to TRBD1 covers 8 bases. Germline V gives CDR1 LGHNA, CDR2 YSLEER. V lost 5 bases and J lost 1; bases outside the gene matches: 6. This CDR3 spans 16 amino acids.